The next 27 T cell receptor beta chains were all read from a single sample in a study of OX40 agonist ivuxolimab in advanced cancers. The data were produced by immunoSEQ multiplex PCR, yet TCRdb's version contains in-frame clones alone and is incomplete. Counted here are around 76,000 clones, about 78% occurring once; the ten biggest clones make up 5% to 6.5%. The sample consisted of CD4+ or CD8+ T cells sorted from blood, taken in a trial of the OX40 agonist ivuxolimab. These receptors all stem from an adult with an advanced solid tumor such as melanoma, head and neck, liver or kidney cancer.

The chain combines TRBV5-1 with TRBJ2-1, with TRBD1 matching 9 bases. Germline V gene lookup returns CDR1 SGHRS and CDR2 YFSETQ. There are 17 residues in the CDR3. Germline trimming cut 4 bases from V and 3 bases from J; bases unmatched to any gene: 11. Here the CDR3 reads CASSEGPSGQGYNEQFF. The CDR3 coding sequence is TGCGCCAGCAGCGAGGGGCCATCGGGACAGGGCTACAATGAGCAGTTCTTC.

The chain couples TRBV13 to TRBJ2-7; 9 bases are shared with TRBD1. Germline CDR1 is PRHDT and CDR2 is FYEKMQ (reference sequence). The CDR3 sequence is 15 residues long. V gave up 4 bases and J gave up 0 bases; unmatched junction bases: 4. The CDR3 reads CASSSGQGDSYEQYF. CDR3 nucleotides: TGTGCCAGCAGCTCGGGACAGGGAGACTCCTACGAGCAGTACTTC.

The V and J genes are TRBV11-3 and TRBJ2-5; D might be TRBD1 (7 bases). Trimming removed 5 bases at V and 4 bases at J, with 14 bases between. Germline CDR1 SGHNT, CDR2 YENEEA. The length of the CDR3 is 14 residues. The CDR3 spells CASSPRQGGETQYF. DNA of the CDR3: TGTGCCAGCAGCCCCAGACAGGGAGGAGAGACCCAGTACTTC.

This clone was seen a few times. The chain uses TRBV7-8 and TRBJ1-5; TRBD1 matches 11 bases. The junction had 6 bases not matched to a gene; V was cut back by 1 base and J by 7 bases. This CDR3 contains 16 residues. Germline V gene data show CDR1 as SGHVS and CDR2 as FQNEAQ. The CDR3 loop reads CASSLERTGGRQPQHF. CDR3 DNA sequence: TGTGCCAGCAGCTTAGAAAGGACAGGGGGCAGACAGCCCCAGCATTTT.

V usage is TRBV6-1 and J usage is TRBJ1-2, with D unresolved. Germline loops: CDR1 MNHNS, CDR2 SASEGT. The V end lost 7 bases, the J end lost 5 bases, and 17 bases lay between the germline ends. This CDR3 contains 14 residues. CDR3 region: CASIGNGRLYGYTF. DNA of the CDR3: TGTGCCAGCATCGGGAACGGGAGACTTTATGGCTACACCTTC.

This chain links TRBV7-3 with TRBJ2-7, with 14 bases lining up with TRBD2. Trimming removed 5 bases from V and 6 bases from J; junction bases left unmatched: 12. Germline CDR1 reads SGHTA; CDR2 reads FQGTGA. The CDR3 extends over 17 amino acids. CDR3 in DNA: TGTGCCAGCAGCCCGATGGGGGGACTAGCGGGAGCCGGCGAGCAGTACTTC. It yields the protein CASSPMGGLAGAGEQYF.

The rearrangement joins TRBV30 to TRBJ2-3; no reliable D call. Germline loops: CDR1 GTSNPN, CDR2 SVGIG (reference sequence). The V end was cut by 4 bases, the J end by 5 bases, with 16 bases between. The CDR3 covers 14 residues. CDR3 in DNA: TGTGCCTGGAAGACTGGGTCGTTGGGAGATACGCAGTATTTT. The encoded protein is CAWKTGSLGDTQYF.

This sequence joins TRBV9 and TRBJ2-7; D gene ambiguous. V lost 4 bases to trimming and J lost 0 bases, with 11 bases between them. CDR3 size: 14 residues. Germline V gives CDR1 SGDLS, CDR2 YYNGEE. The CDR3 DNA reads TGTGCCAGCAGCCCCAGACTGATCTCCTACGAGCAGTACTTC. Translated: CASSPRLISYEQYF.

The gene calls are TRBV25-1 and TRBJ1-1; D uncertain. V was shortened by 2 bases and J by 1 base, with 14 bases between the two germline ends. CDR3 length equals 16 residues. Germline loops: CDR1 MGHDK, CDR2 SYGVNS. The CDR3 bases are TGTGCCAGCAGTGAAGTGGGAAGCAGCCCGAACACTGAAGCTTTCTTT. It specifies CASSEVGSSPNTEAFF.

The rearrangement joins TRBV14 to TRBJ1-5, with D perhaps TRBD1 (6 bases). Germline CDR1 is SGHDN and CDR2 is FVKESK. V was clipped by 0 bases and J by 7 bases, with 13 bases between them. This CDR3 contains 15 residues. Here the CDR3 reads CASSQDGAGTQPQHF. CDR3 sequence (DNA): TGTGCCAGCAGCCAAGATGGGGCAGGGACACAGCCCCAGCATTTT.

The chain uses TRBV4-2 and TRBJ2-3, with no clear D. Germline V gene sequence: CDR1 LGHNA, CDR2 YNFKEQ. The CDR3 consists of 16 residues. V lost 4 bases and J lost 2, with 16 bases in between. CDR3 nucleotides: TGTGCCAGCAGCCTCTCTTCGACGGCGGCCACAGATACGCAGTATTTT. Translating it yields CASSLSSTAATDTQYF.

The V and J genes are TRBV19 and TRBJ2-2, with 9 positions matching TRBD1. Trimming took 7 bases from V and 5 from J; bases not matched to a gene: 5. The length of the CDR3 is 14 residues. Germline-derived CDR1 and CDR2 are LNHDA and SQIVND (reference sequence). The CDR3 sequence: CASTRGQGTGELFF. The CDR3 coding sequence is TGTGCCAGTACTCGAGGACAGGGGACCGGGGAGCTGTTTTTT.

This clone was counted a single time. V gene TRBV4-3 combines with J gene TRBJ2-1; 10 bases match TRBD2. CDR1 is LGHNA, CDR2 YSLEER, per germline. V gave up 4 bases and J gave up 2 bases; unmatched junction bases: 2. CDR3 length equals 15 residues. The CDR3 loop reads CASSPSGGPYNEQFF. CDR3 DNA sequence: TGCGCCAGCAGCCCTAGCGGGGGCCCCTACAATGAGCAGTTCTTC.

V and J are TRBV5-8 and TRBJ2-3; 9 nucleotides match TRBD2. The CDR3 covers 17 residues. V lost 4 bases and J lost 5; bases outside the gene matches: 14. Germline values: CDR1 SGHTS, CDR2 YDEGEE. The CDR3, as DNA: TGTGCCAGCAGCCTGCCCAGACAGGGTAGCGGGGGAGATACGCAGTATTTT. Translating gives CASSLPRQGSGGDTQYF.

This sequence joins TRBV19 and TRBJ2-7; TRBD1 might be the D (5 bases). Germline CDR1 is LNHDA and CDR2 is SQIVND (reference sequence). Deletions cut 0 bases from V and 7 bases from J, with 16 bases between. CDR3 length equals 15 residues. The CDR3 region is CASSIDVRTPREQYF. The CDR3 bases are TGTGCCAGTAGTATAGATGTTAGGACACCGAGAGAGCAGTACTTC.

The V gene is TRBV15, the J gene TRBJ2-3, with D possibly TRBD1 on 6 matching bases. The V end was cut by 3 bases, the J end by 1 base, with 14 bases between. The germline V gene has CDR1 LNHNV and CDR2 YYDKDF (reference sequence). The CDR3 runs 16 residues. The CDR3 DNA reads TGTGCCACCAGCAGGGGGACAACCTCGGGCACAGATACGCAGTATTTT. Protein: CATSRGTTSGTDTQYF.

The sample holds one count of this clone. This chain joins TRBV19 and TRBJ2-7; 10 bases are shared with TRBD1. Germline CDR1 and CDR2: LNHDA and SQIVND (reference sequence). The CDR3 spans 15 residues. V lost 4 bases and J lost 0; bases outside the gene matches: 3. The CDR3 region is CASSTGTGVSYEQYF. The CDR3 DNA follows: TGTGCCAGTAGTACCGGGACAGGGGTCTCCTACGAGCAGTACTTC.

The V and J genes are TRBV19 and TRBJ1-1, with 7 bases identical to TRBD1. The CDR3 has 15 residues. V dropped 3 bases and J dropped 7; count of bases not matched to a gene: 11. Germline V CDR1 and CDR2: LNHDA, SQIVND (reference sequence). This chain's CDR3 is CASSISDRANGEAFF. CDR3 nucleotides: TGTGCCAGTAGTATTTCCGACAGGGCCAACGGTGAAGCTTTCTTT.

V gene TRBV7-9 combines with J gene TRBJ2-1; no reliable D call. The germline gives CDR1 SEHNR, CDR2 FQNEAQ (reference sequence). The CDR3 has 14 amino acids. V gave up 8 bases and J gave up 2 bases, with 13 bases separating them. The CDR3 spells CASLRAQTYNEQFF. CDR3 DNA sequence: TGTGCCAGCTTAAGGGCTCAGACCTACAATGAGCAGTTCTTC.

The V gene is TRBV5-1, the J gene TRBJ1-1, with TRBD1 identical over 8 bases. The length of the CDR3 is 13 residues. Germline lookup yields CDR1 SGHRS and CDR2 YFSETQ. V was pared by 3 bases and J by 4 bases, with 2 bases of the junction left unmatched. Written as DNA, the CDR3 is TGCGCCAGCAGCTCTGACAGGGGCACTGAAGCTTTCTTT. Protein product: CASSSDRGTEAFF.

The chain's CDR3 is CASSERAGAAEQYF. The CDR3 nucleotides read TGCGCCAGCAGTGAGCGGGCAGGGGCAGCCGAGCAGTACTTC. The chain has TRBV10-1 and TRBJ2-7; D is possibly TRBD1 (6 bases). V was shortened by 2 bases and J by 6 bases, with 14 bases between the two germline ends. The CDR3 is made up of 14 amino acids. Germline lookup yields CDR1 WNHNN and CDR2 SYGVQD (reference sequence).

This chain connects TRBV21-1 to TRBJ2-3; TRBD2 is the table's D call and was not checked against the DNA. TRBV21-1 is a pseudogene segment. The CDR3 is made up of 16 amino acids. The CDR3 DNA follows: TGTGCCAGCAGCATACACGCGGGGAGGGCCGGGGATACGCAGTATTTT. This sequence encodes CASSIHAGRAGDTQYF.

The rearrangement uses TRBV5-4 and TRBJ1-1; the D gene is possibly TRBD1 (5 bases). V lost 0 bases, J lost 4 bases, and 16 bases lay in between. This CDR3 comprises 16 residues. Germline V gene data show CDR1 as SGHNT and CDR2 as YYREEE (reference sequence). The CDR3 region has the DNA TGTGCCAGCAGCTTGGGGGGGGAGGAATTAGGCACTGAAGCTTTCTTT. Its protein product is CASSLGGEELGTEAFF.

The DNA for the CDR3 is TGTGCCAGCTCACCTAACACGGCCGGGACAGGGAGTTTCTACGAGCAGTACTTC. Amino acid sequence: CASSPNTAGTGSFYEQYF. This chain links TRBV18 with TRBJ2-7; 9 positions match TRBD1. Germline values: CDR1 KGHSH, CDR2 LQKENI. The CDR3 extends over 18 amino acids. Trimming removed 3 bases from V and 3 bases from J; junction bases left unmatched: 15.

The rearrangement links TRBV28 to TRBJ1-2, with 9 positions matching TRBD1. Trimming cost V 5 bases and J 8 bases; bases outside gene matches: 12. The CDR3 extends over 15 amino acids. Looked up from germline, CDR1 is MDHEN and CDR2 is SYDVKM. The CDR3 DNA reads TGTGCCAGCAGTATCCGGGACAGGGATTCAGGGGGCTACACCTTC. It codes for CASSIRDRDSGGYTF.

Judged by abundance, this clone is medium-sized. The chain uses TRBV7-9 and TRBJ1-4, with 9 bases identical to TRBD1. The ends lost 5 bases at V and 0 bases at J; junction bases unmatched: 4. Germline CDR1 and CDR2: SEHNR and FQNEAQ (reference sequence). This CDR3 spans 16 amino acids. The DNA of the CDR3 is TGTGCCAGCAGCCCCGGACAGGGGCCAACTAATGAAAAACTGTTTTTT. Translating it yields CASSPGQGPTNEKLFF. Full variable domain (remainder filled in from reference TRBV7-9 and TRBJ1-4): DTGVSQNPRHKITKRGQNVTFRCDPISEHNRLYWYRQTLGQGPEFLTYFQNEAQLEKSRLLSDRFSAERPKGSFSTLEIQRTEQGDSAMYLCASSPGQGPTNEKLFFGSGTQLSVL.

The CDR3 loop reads CASSSSFGVRPGELFF. The DNA of the CDR3 is TGTGCCAGCAGCTCCTCCTTCGGGGTCCGGCCCGGGGAGCTGTTTTTT. The chain combines TRBV11-2 with TRBJ2-2; a weak D match, TRBD2 (5 bases). The CDR3 is 16 residues long. Germline V gene data show CDR1 as SGHAT and CDR2 as FQNNGV. Trimming left V 4 bases short and J 6 bases short, with 18 bases between.